This T cell receptor (beta chain) is drawn from a study of blood T cell repertoires in COVID-19. Background on the study: Acute and convalescent COVID-19 samples came from the United States, Italy and Spain. PBMCs, B-cell-depleted T cells, or T cells were the source of the cDNA or gDNA that made up the material.

Original analysis: Estimation of nucleated cell counts was performed using reference gene primer amplification. The repertoire was sequenced with immunoSEQ multiplex PCR; TCRdb's copy has only in-frame clones and lacks some. V and J calls and clone size come straight from that table; D and trimming were deduced from the DNA. Counted here are some 45,000 clones, around 93% occurring once; the ten biggest clones make up 12%. The V gene's germline CDR1 is SEHNR and CDR2 FQNEAQ (reference sequence). The CDR3 runs 17 residues. Unmatched junction bases numbered 15, after V lost 5 bases and J lost 6 bases. This TCR came from a human donor in a cohort sampled during active COVID-19. The V gene is TRBV7-9, the J gene TRBJ2-3; 9 bases align to TRBD1. Sequencing used peripheral blood. CDR3 region: CASSKRGQGSPRDTQYF. CDR3 in DNA: TGTGCCAGCAGCAAAAGGGGACAGGGATCCCCCAGGGATACGCAGTATTTT.